This entry lists 7 T cell receptor beta chains sequenced from one sample in a study of cytomegalovirus exposure and HLA in healthy donors. A multiplex PCR was run with 60 Vbeta primers and 13 Jbeta primers. Method: immunoSEQ multiplex PCR; TCRdb's copy keeps in-frame clones and lacks some. Of nearly 200,000 clones in the sample, more than 75% were seen once. The sequenced material came from PBMCs. Every receptor here comes from a woman aged 45-60 years in good health and CMV-seropositive.

The rearrangement links TRBV28 to TRBJ1-2; D is undetermined. This CDR3 spans 16 amino acids. Trimming took 5 bases from V and 1 from J, leaving 17 bases between them. Germline V gene sequence: CDR1 MDHEN, CDR2 SYDVKM. CDR3 nucleotide sequence: TGTGCCAGCAGTCCCCCTGGGGTAGCGATTAACTATGGCTACACCTTC. This codes for CASSPPGVAINYGYTF.

This chain joins TRBV11-2 and TRBJ2-3; D not certain. V lost 7 bases and J 1 base, leaving 9 bases between the germline ends. This CDR3 has 13 amino acids. The germline V gene encodes CDR1 SGHAT and CDR2 FQNNGV. The CDR3 spells CASTRYGTDTQYF. The CDR3 DNA reads TGTGCCAGCACGCGGTATGGCACAGATACGCAGTATTTT.

The chain couples TRBV29-1 to TRBJ1-2; 8 nucleotides align to TRBD1. Trimming removed 2 bases from V and 10 bases from J; junction bases left unmatched: 6. This CDR3 spans 12 amino acids. The germline CDR1 and CDR2 sequences are SQVTM and ANQGSEA. The CDR3 here is CSVERTGLFYTF. CDR3 sequence (DNA): TGCAGCGTTGAAAGGACAGGGCTGTTCTACACCTTC.

This chain connects TRBV11-1 to TRBJ2-7; 10 bases map to TRBD1. CDR1 is SGHAT and CDR2 is FQDESV in the germline V gene (reference sequence). V dropped 4 bases and J dropped 3; count of bases not matched to a gene: 6. This CDR3 has 15 amino acids. The DNA of the CDR3 is TGTGCCAGCAGCTCCCCCGGGACAGGGGTCTACGAGCAGTACTTC. Translation: CASSSPGTGVYEQYF.

The chain recombines TRBV5-8 with TRBJ1-5, with 7 bases lining up with TRBD1. The J segment lost 4 bases and the V segment lost 4 bases, leaving 5 bases of the junction unmatched. This CDR3 comprises 14 residues. The V gene's germline CDR1 is SGHTS and CDR2 YDEGEE. CDR3 coding DNA: TGTGCCAGCAGCACCGGGACAGCTAATCAGCCCCAGCATTTT. It translates to CASSTGTANQPQHF.

The chain combines TRBV19 with TRBJ1-2, with TRBD1 identical over 10 bases. With V trimmed by 5 bases and J by 1 base, 4 bases remained unmatched. This CDR3 has 15 amino acids. Germline values: CDR1 LNHDA, CDR2 SQIVND (reference sequence). The CDR3 is CASSDDRGLNYGYTF. The CDR3 nucleotides are TGTGCCAGTAGTGATGACAGGGGGCTTAACTATGGCTACACCTTC.

This sequence joins TRBV14 and TRBJ2-1; TRBD2 agrees at 8 bases. This CDR3 spans 16 amino acids. The V gene end was trimmed by 1 base and the J gene end by 5 bases; junction bases not matched to a gene: 7. Germline CDR1 is SGHDN and CDR2 is FVKESK. CDR3 nucleotide sequence: TGTGCCAGCAGCCAAGCTGGCGGGAGGCGGCACAATGAGCAGTTCTTC. Translation: CASSQAGGRRHNEQFF.